Given below is one T cell receptor beta chain in context. Antigen: not known. The junction differs from germline at one of its ends, possibly a read error. The authors ran a second PCR of roughly 6 to 12 cycles using a sample-barcoded 5' primer and a J-beta primer mix. From each sample, at least 2.5 million paired-end reads containing CDR3 were obtained. TCRdb re-called the 5' RACE reads through MiXCR, storing one row per CDR3 protein. Of hundreds of thousands of distinct CDR3 sequences listed, roughly half were seen once; the top ten hold under 65%. Every participating donor contributed roughly 9.6 milliliters of peripheral blood through a draw. This sample is drawn from a study of blood T cells in healthy people across ages. Regarding the study as a whole: PBMCs left unsorted prevented a conclusive naive versus antigen-experienced comparison.

The CDR3 runs to 22 residues. Germline V CDR1 and CDR2: DFQATT, SNEGSKA (reference sequence). The chain combines TRBV20-1 with TRBJ2-3, with 14 bases identical to TRBD2. Sequencing used blood. The source of this sequence is a man aged 55 to 70 in good health. The CDR3 nucleotides are TGCAGTGCTCGAGATCTCCTAACAGGACTAGCGGGAGGTAGACCCCTAACAGATACGCAGTATTTT. It specifies CSARDLLTGLAGGRPLTDTQYF.